This record covers a single T cell receptor (beta chain). Its recognized antigen is unknown. No base quality information exists; no much larger clone differs at one position. The data stem from a study of blood T cell repertoires in COVID-19 (dated by TCRdb to 2018 to 2021). For context, the study as a whole: Samples covering the acute and convalescent phases of COVID-19 were provided by collaborators in the United States, Italy and Spain. The repertoires were released in a freely available public database meant as a resource for research on the immune response to SARS-CoV-2. The material from the prospective study consisted of cDNA or gDNA derived from T cells, B-cell-depleted T cells, or PBMCs. Deeply sampled blood TCRbeta repertoires from subjects exposed to, actively infected with, or recovered from COVID-19 were included in the dataset. A de-identified subject ID, COVID-19 status, age in years and sex were almost always included in the sample metadata. Where available, HLA class I and class II types were taken from metadata supplied by the sample provider and were not determined by assay-based typing. Samples were obtained from the ongoing ImmuneRACE study (first 160 participants) and from about 1,300 subjects provided by 6 global collaborators.

The immunoSEQ Assay, a bias-controlled multiplex PCR, was used to amplify TCRbeta CDR3 regions from genomic DNA. As for how the authors treated the data: Within the assay, amplification of reference gene primers was used to estimate how many nucleated cells each sample contained. To quantify the absolute abundance of each unique TCRbeta CDR3 rearrangement, sequence reads were collapsed and filtered. For each sample, productive Simpson clonality was calculated by taking the square root of Simpson's diversity index across productive rearrangements. In TCRdb, the immuneACCESS table is reduced to in-frame sequences with V and J assigned. These tables do not hold every clone; where another copy was compared, an unresolved V gene accounts for under half, and the others remain unexplained. Clonal size and the V and J genes are those of that table, whereas D and trimming came from the DNA. The sample includes 200,000 to 250,000 clones, with more than 75% observed a single time. Approximately 2.1% of the sample belongs to the ten largest clones.

Participants in the prospective study were enrolled through a virtual design, were aged roughly 18 to 90 years, and lived in approximately 25 United States geographic areas. In the prospective study, participants were assigned to cohorts based on the clinical history participants reported in a screening survey and a study questionnaire. ImmuneRACE Cohort 3 recovered participants were defined by two consecutive negative NP/OP PCR tests, healthcare professional clearance, or symptom resolution. Each participant in the prospective study had whole blood, serum and a nasopharyngeal or oropharyngeal swab collected by mobile phlebotomists. Participants in the prospective study had the option to provide additional blood draws and questionnaires over a 2-month period. Before DNA extraction, blood samples from the prospective study were shipped at room temperature or frozen. Study-level results and caveats: The quantity of clinical and demographic metadata differed by source and by participant and was supplied without curation.

This clonotype was obtained from a woman between 50 and 59 years old who had recovered from COVID-19. Sequencing was carried out using PBMCs or T cells enriched from blood (not recorded which).

The bases are TGTGCCAGCAGTGGGACAGGGGGCTACGAGCAGTACTTC. Its amino acids are CASSGTGGYEQYF. The chain is assembled from TRBV2 and TRBJ2-7; 10 central bases correspond to TRBD1. The CDR3 spans 13 residues, from the cysteine through the phenylalanine. The retained sequence is limited to the CDR3, 39 bases, with the frame set at the first base. Trimming removed 4 bases from V and 3 bases from J; the gene matches leave 0 bases unexplained. CDR1 and CDR2 are drawn from the germline V gene: SNHLY, FYNNEI.